This T cell receptor beta chain comes out of a study of beta chain features in type 1 diabetes. Germline assignment: CDR1 LNHDA and CDR2 SQIVND (reference sequence). Trimming removed 7 bases from V and 0 bases from J, with 12 bases in between. This CDR3 is 14 amino acids long. To note about this clone: Antigen: not known.

Investigators reverse transcribed all isolated RNA, so they sequenced expressed TCRB transcripts. TCRdb keeps only in-frame clones here, not all; method: immunoSEQ multiplex PCR. The profile covers 640,000 or so clones, with more than 12% appearing a single time and 0.035% to 0.045% taken by the ten largest. Study results and caveats: It was among patients, rather than healthy donors, that naive, central memory and Treg TCRB repertoires appeared more similar. All four CD4+ subsets of Type 1 diabetes patients contained TCRB CDR3s that were moderately but significantly shorter. There was no resolution here of whether HLA type influences TCRB rearrangement.

V gene TRBV19 combines with J gene TRBJ1-1; D may be TRBD1 (6 bases). Sequenced sample: naive CD4+ T cells from blood. This sequence was found in a man between 18 and 29 years old with type 1 diabetes. Here the CDR3 reads CASMGGPMNTEAFF. In nucleotides, the CDR3 is TGTGCCAGTATGGGGGGGCCCATGAACACTGAAGCTTTCTTT. Drawing the rest from reference TRBV19 and TRBJ1-1, the complete variable domain is DGGITQSPKYLFRKEGQNVTLSCEQNLNHDAMYWYRQDPGQGLRLIYYSQIVNDFQKGDIAEGYSVSREKKESFPLTVTSAQKNPTAFYLCASMGGPMNTEAFFGQGTRLTVV.